The rows below give T cell receptor beta chains drawn from one sample of a study of neoadjuvant anti-PD-1 for oral cavity cancer. Generated by immunoSEQ multiplex PCR, the TCRdb table keeps only in-frame clones and is missing some. The data contain 20,000 to 25,000 clones, 26% of them seen just once; the ten biggest clones take up roughly a sixth. This specimen was tumor tissue, taken after nivolumab (anti-PD-1) treatment. All receptors derive from a person between 40 and 79 years old with oral cavity squamous cell carcinoma. CDR3s include the opening cysteine and the closing phenylalanine or tryptophan. A D gene is named only where the DNA matches it firmly. A clone size is listed for some rows: how often the clone was seen (once, few, many), or a class if it is expanded.

CDR3 protein: CSVDWGQETQYF
CDR3 DNA: TGCAGCGTTGACTGGGGGCAAGAGACCCAGTACTTC
V gene: TRBV29-1
J gene: TRBJ2-5
clone size: few
D gene: .

CDR3 protein: CASSPDRVSEAFF
CDR3 DNA: TGTGCCAGCAGCCCCGACAGGGTATCAGAAGCTTTCTTT
V gene: TRBV7-9
J gene: TRBJ1-1
clone size: .
D gene: TRBD1

CDR3 protein: CASSASGAYNEQFF
CDR3 DNA: TGTGCCAGCAGCGCTAGCGGAGCCTACAATGAGCAGTTCTTC
V gene: TRBV9
J gene: TRBJ2-1
clone size: .
D gene: TRBD2

CDR3 protein: CASSLAGQNYGQYF
CDR3 DNA: TGCGCCAGCAGCTTAGCGGGACAGAATTACGGGCAGTACTTC
V gene: TRBV5-1
J gene: TRBJ2-7
clone size: .
D gene: .

CDR3 protein: CASSDRGASGANVLTF
CDR3 DNA: TGTGCCAGCAGCGACAGGGGGGCCTCTGGGGCCAACGTCCTGACTTTC
V gene: TRBV7-9
J gene: TRBJ2-6
clone size: .
D gene: TRBD1

CDR3 protein: CASSLDGNEKLFF
CDR3 DNA: TGCGCCAGCAGCCTCGACGGTAATGAAAAACTGTTTTTT
V gene: TRBV5-1
J gene: TRBJ1-4
clone size: few
D gene: .

CDR3 protein: CASSQGATQNEQFF
CDR3 DNA: TGCGCCAGCAGCCAAGGTGCGACTCAGAATGAGCAGTTCTTC
V gene: TRBV4-1
J gene: TRBJ2-1
clone size: once
D gene: .

CDR3 protein: CASSYWGTPNTEAFF
CDR3 DNA: TGTGCCAGCAGTTATTGGGGCACCCCGAACACTGAAGCTTTCTTT
V gene: TRBV6-5
J gene: TRBJ1-1
clone size: .
D gene: .

CDR3 protein: CASSLEGQGNQPQHF
CDR3 DNA: TGTGCCAGCAGCTTGGAAGGACAGGGCAATCAGCCCCAGCATTTT
V gene: TRBV5-5
J gene: TRBJ1-5
clone size: many
D gene: TRBD1

CDR3 protein: CASSRINTGELFF
CDR3 DNA: TGTGCCAGCAGCCGTATAAACACCGGGGAGCTGTTTTTT
V gene: TRBV7-2
J gene: TRBJ2-2
clone size: .
D gene: .

CDR3 protein: CASSLSKGLGYTF
CDR3 DNA: TGTGCCAGCAGTTTATCGAAGGGGTTAGGCTACACCTTC
V gene: TRBV27
J gene: TRBJ1-2
clone size: .
D gene: .

CDR3 protein: CASGGQGSGANVLTF
CDR3 DNA: TGTGCCAGCGGAGGACAGGGTTCTGGGGCCAACGTCCTGACTTTC
V gene: TRBV10-3
J gene: TRBJ2-6
clone size: .
D gene: TRBD1

CDR3 protein: CASSGTPSSYEQYF
CDR3 DNA: TGTGCCAGCAGTGGGACTCCGAGCTCCTACGAGCAGTACTTC
V gene: TRBV27
J gene: TRBJ2-7
clone size: few
D gene: .

CDR3 protein: CASSQEGAEANYGYTF
CDR3 DNA: TGCGCCAGCAGCCAAGAAGGCGCAGAAGCTAACTATGGCTACACCTTC
V gene: TRBV4-1
J gene: TRBJ1-2
clone size: few
D gene: .

CDR3 protein: CASSLGERQPQHF
CDR3 DNA: TGTGCCAGCAGCCTAGGGGAGAGACAGCCCCAGCATTTT
V gene: TRBV5-4
J gene: TRBJ1-5
clone size: few
D gene: .